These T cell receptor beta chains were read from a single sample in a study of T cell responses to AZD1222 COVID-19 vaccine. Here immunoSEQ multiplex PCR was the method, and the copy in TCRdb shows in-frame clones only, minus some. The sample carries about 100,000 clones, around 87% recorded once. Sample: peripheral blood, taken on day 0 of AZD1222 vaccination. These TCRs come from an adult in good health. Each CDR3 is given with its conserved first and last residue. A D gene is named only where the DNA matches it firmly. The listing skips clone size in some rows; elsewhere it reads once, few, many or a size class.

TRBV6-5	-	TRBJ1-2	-	TGTGCCAGCAGTTATCCCCAGGATTTTCCTCGTTATGGCTACACCTTC	CASSYPQDFPRYGYTF
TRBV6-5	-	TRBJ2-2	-	TGTGCCAGCAGATGGGGAAACACCGGGGAGCTGTTTTTT	CASRWGNTGELFF
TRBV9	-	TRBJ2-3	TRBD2	TGTGCCAGCAGCCCCACTAGCGGGGGGACCCTCTATACAGATACGCAGTATTTT	CASSPTSGGTLYTDTQYF
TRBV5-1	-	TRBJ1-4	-	TGCGCCAGCAGCTTAGCCGGGGAAAAACTGTTTTTT	CASSLAGEKLFF
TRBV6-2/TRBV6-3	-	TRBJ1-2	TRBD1	TGTGCCAGCAGTTACCCCGGACAGGGAGAGGATGGGGGCTACACCTTC	CASSYPGQGEDGGYTF
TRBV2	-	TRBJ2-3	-	TGTGCCAGCAGCCCCTTCGGGGAGGATACGCAGTATTTT	CASSPFGEDTQYF
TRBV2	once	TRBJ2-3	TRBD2	TGTGCCAGCAGTGGACTAGCGGGAGCAGATACGCAGTATTTT	CASSGLAGADTQYF
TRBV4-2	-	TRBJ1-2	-	TGTGCCAGCAGCCAAGAGCGGACAGCTAACTATGGCTACACCTTC	CASSQERTANYGYTF
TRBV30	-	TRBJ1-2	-	TGTGCCTGGAGAGAGTTCGGACCCCGGAAAGGCCCTAACTATGGCTACACCTTC	CAWREFGPRKGPNYGYTF
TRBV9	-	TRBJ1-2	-	TGTGCCAGCAGCGCCCCCGGAGGCGCCTACTATGGCTACACCTTC	CASSAPGGAYYGYTF
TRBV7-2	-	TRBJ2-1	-	TGTGCCAGCAGCTTAGGGTTCGGGTCCTACAATGAGCAGTTCTTC	CASSLGFGSYNEQFF
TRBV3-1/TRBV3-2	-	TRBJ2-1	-	TGTGCCAGCAGCCAAGATGCGGGTCCATACAATGAGCAGTTCTTC	CASSQDAGPYNEQFF
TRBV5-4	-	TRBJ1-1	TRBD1	TGTGCCAGCAGGCAACAGGGGGACAACACTGAAGCTTTCTTT	CASRQQGDNTEAFF
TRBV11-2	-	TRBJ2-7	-	TGTGCCAGCAGACCCCCGGCCTACAGCTCCTACGAGCAGTACTTC	CASRPPAYSSYEQYF
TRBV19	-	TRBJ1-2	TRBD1	TGTGCCAGCTCCGGGACAGGGGGCGCGGAGGGCTACACCTTC	CASSGTGGAEGYTF
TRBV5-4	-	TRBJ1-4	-	TGTGCCAGCAGCTTACAGGTTGGCAATGAAAAACTGTTTTTT	CASSLQVGNEKLFF
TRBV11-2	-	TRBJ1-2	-	TGTGCCAGCAGCCCCCCAAGGAGGAATGGCTACACCTTC	CASSPPRRNGYTF
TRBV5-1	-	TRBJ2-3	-	TGCGCCAGCAGCTCCGTAGGGGTTAGCACAGATACGCAGTATTTT	CASSSVGVSTDTQYF
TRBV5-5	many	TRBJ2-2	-	TGTGCCAGCAGCCCCCAGGGTAGCGGCAGAACCGGGGAGCTGTTTTTT	CASSPQGSGRTGELFF
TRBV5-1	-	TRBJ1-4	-	TGCGCCAGCAGCTTCGGACGGCGAAATGAAAAACTGTTTTTT	CASSFGRRNEKLFF
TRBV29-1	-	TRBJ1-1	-	TGCAGCGGCTCCGGACAGTTGAACACTGAAGCTTTCTTT	CSGSGQLNTEAFF
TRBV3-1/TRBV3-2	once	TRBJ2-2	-	TGTGCCAGCACCGACAGGCAGAACACCGGGGAGCTGTTTTTT	CASTDRQNTGELFF
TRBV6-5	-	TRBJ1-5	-	TGTGCCAGCAGTTACCGGGCCAGCAGCAATCAGCCCCAGCATTTT	CASSYRASSNQPQHF
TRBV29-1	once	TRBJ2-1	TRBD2	TGCAGCGTTGAAGGTGCGGGAGTGTACAATGAGCAGTTCTTC	CSVEGAGVYNEQFF
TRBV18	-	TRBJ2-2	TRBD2	TGTGCCAGCTCACCCCTCAGCGGGGTAGGGGAGCTGTTTTTT	CASSPLSGVGELFF
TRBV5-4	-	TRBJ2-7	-	TGTGCCAGCAGCTTCCCGGGTGGTCGCGAGCAGTACTTC	CASSFPGGREQYF
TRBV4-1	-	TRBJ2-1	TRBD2	TGCGCCAGCAGCCAAGCGGGGACTAGCGGGATTATAGGCAATGAGCAGTTCTTC	CASSQAGTSGIIGNEQFF
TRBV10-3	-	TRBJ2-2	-	TGTGCCTCTCTTCCGGGGGACACCGGGGAGCTGTTTTTT	CASLPGDTGELFF
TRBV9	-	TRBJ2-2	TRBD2	TGTGCCAGTGTAGCGGGGGCCAACACCGGGGAGCTGTTTTTT	CASVAGANTGELFF
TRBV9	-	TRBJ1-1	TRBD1	TGTGCCAGCAGCCAGAACCCGGGACAGGCAACTTTGAACACTGAAGCTTTCTTT	CASSQNPGQATLNTEAFF
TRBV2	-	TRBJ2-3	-	TGTGCCAGCAGTGAATTGGGAGATACGCAGTATTTT	CASSELGDTQYF
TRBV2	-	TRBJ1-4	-	TGTGCCAGCAGTCTTGGGGGTGACTTGAATGAAAAACTGTTTTTT	CASSLGGDLNEKLFF
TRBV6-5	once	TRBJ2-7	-	TGTGCCAGCGACAGCAGGGCCCAATACGAGCAGTACTTC	CASDSRAQYEQYF
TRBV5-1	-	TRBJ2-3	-	TGCGCCAGCCGCCCCCTAGGATCCCGCACAGATACGCAGTATTTT	CASRPLGSRTDTQYF
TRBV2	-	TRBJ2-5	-	TGTGCCAGCAGTTCTGGCGGATTGGGGGAGACCCAGTACTTC	CASSSGGLGETQYF
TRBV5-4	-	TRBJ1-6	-	TGTGCCAGCAGCTTCTCCGGGATGAATTCACCCCTCCACTTT	CASSFSGMNSPLHF
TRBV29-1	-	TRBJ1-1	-	TGCAGCGCCCTAGGGGTGAACACTGAAGCTTTCTTT	CSALGVNTEAFF
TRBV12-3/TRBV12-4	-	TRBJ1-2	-	TGTGCCAGCAGCTCTCGCCGGTTCTATGGCTACACCTTC	CASSSRRFYGYTF
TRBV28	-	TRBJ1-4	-	TGTGCCAGCAGCCCGACAGGCCTTAATGAAAAACTGTTTTTT	CASSPTGLNEKLFF